One and the same sample provided the 20 T cell receptor beta chains below, sequenced in a study of Tregs in tolerant kidney transplant recipients. Here immunoSEQ multiplex PCR was the method, and the copy in TCRdb shows in-frame clones only, minus some. There are more than 60,000 clones in the sample; approximately 91% occur only once, and around 0.42% lies in the top ten. The source was CD4+ T cells from blood, collected before the transplant. These receptors came from a human donor who received a combined kidney and bone marrow transplant.

This rearrangement joins TRBV5-6 to TRBJ2-7; maybe TRBD2 (6 bases). This CDR3 contains 13 residues. CDR1 and CDR2 from the germline V gene are SGHDT and YYEEEE. Trimming stripped 4 bases from V and 6 bases from J, with 14 bases between. Here the CDR3 reads CASSIRLVPEQYF. CDR3 coding DNA: TGTGCCAGCAGCATCCGACTAGTTCCCGAGCAGTACTTC.

The rearrangement links TRBV28 to TRBJ2-3, with 10 bases aligning to TRBD2. Germline lookup yields CDR1 MDHEN and CDR2 SYDVKM. J gave up 3 bases and V 3 bases, and 6 bases lay outside the gene matches. This CDR3 is built from 16 residues. As DNA, the CDR3 is TGTGCCAGCAGTTTGGCTAGCGGGAGCCGAACAGATACGCAGTATTTT. Its protein is CASSLASGSRTDTQYF.

The rearrangement uses TRBV2 and TRBJ1-1; unclear D gene. The CDR3 totals 15 residues. Trimming left V 6 bases short and J 6 bases short, with 20 bases between. Germline V gene sequence: CDR1 SNHLY, CDR2 FYNNEI. The CDR3 sequence: CASRTQTEIGAEAFF. In nucleotides, the CDR3 is TGTGCCAGCAGGACCCAGACCGAAATCGGGGCTGAAGCTTTCTTT.

The J gene is TRBJ1-4, the V gene TRBV28; D is unresolved. The CDR3 runs to 11 residues. From germline, CDR1 is MDHEN and CDR2 SYDVKM. The CDR3 sequence is CVSSENEKLFF. The DNA of the CDR3 is TGTGTTTCTAGCGAAAATGAAAAACTGTTTTTT.

The rearrangement joins TRBV6-1 to TRBJ2-3, with unresolved D. The CDR3 extends over 15 amino acids. Germline CDR1 and CDR2: MNHNS and SASEGT. V was clipped by 4 bases and J by 0 bases, with 11 bases between them. The CDR3 spells CASSGRSLSTDTQYF. As DNA, the CDR3 is TGTGCCAGCAGTGGTCGATCACTAAGCACAGATACGCAGTATTTT.

V and J are TRBV29-1 and TRBJ1-1, with 9 bases matching TRBD1. This CDR3 comprises 15 residues. Germline V CDR1 and CDR2: SQVTM, ANQGSEA. V shed 6 bases and J 1 base; nucleotides not matched to a gene: 9. The CDR3 nucleotides are TGCAGCGTCCGAACAGGGGGCGGCTGGAACACTGAAGCTTTCTTT. It translates to CSVRTGGGWNTEAFF.

This clone was counted a single time. The genes are TRBV19 and TRBJ2-7, with 8 bases matching TRBD1. The germline gives CDR1 LNHDA, CDR2 SQIVND (reference sequence). The CDR3 is 13 amino acids. The V segment lost 10 bases and the J segment 4 bases; nucleotides outside the gene matches: 9. CDR3 bases: TGTGCCACCCCCGACAGGGGCAATTACGAGCAGTACTTC. Its protein is CATPDRGNYEQYF.

This clone was recorded once. The CDR3 coding sequence is TGTGCCAGCTCACGTGGGACACTTTATAACTATGGCTACACCTTC. Its translation: CASSRGTLYNYGYTF. The J gene is TRBJ1-2, the V gene TRBV18; D might be TRBD1 (6 bases). Germline CDR1 is KGHSH and CDR2 is LQKENI. The length of the CDR3 is 15 residues. V was pared by 4 bases and J by 1 base, with 13 bases between.

In DNA form, the CDR3 reads TGTGCCAGCAGTGTCCGGGGGGACAGGGGAAAGAGCTCCTACAATGAGCAGTTCTTC. As protein: CASSVRGDRGKSSYNEQFF. The chain links TRBV28 to TRBJ2-1; 10 nucleotides agree with TRBD1. The CDR3 spans 19 residues. Germline CDR1 is MDHEN and CDR2 is SYDVKM. V lost 5 bases and J lost 0; bases outside the gene matches: 13.

The gene calls are TRBV5-4 and TRBJ1-2, with D perhaps matching TRBD1 (5 bases). The germline CDR1 and CDR2 sequences are SGHNT and YYREEE (reference sequence). The V and J ends lost 4 bases and 2 bases respectively, with 15 bases between them. The CDR3 consists of 15 residues. CDR3 sequence (DNA): TGTGCCAGCAGCCCTTCTCAAAGACAGAACTATGGCTACACCTTC. Protein sequence: CASSPSQRQNYGYTF.

The chain uses TRBV4-3 and TRBJ1-4, with no clear D. The V end lost 0 bases, the J end lost 8 bases, and 13 bases lay between the germline ends. This CDR3 comprises 15 residues. Germline CDR1 LGHNA, CDR2 YSLEER. The CDR3 DNA sequence: TGCGCCAGCAGCCAAGACGGGAGAAGGGCCGAAAAACTGTTTTTT. As protein: CASSQDGRRAEKLFF.

DNA for the CDR3: TGTGCCAGCAGTTTAATAGTCCGCGGCAGCTTTAACTATGGCTACACCTTC. Translated: CASSLIVRGSFNYGYTF. V and J are TRBV28 and TRBJ1-2; unclear D gene. This CDR3 is 17 amino acids long. Trimming removed 2 bases from V and 1 base from J, with 17 bases in between. The germline gives CDR1 MDHEN, CDR2 SYDVKM.

V is TRBV5-1 and J is TRBJ2-1; 10 positions agree with TRBD2. The CDR3 sequence is 15 residues long. V dropped 1 base and J dropped 4; count of bases not matched to a gene: 2. Germline V lookup: CDR1 SGHRS, CDR2 YFSETQ. This chain's CDR3 is CASSLRLAGYNEQFF. For the CDR3, the DNA is TGCGCCAGCAGCTTGAGACTAGCGGGTTACAATGAGCAGTTCTTC.

The rearrangement links TRBV7-9 to TRBJ2-3; 9 bases line up with TRBD2. This CDR3 comprises 18 residues. Germline-derived CDR1 and CDR2 are SEHNR and FQNEAQ (reference sequence). Trimming at V came to 3 bases and at J to 3 bases, leaving 13 bases not matched to a gene. CDR3 nucleotide sequence: TGTGCCAGCAGCTTTGGAGCGGGAGGAACGGCGAGTACAGATACGCAGTATTTT. It yields the protein CASSFGAGGTASTDTQYF.

This chain links TRBV7-2 with TRBJ2-7, with 8 nucleotides matching TRBD1. The V gene's germline CDR1 is SGHTA and CDR2 FQGNSA. Germline trimming cut 4 bases from V and 10 bases from J; bases unmatched to any gene: 3. The CDR3 is made up of 11 amino acids. Here the CDR3 DNA reads TGTGCCAGCAGCTCTGGACAGGGCCAGTACTTC. It yields the protein CASSSGQGQYF.

This rearrangement joins TRBV7-2 to TRBJ2-5; D call uncertain. CDR1 SGHTA and CDR2 FQGNSA come from the germline V gene. The CDR3 contains 14 residues. The V end was cut by 0 bases, the J end by 1 base, with 6 bases between. This CDR3 is CASSLALAQETQYF. CDR3 in DNA: TGTGCCAGCAGCTTAGCGTTGGCCCAAGAGACCCAGTACTTC.

This clone was counted between two and nine times. The rearrangement joins TRBV2 to TRBJ1-5, with TRBD1 matching 9 bases. CDR1 is SNHLY, CDR2 FYNNEI, per germline. CDR3 size: 15 residues. J gave up 4 bases and V 4 bases, and 5 bases lay outside the gene matches. The DNA for the CDR3 is TGTGCCAGCAGTGGACCGGGACAGGGTAATCAGCCCCAGCATTTT. Translating it yields CASSGPGQGNQPQHF.

V is TRBV2 and J is TRBJ1-5; possible D gene TRBD1, 6 bases. The CDR3 contains 15 residues. Germline CDR1 and CDR2: SNHLY and FYNNEI. The V end was cut by 4 bases, the J end by 5 bases, with 15 bases between. DNA for the CDR3: TGTGCCAGCAGTGCCCGGGACATAGGATATCAGCCCCAGCATTTT. This encodes CASSARDIGYQPQHF. The full variable domain, in which reference TRBV2 and TRBJ1-5 provide the parts outside the CDR3, is EPEVTQTPSHQVTQMGQEVILRCVPISNHLYFYWYRQILGQKVEFLVSFYNNEISEKSEIFDDQFSVERPDGSNFTLKIRSTKLEDSAMYFCASSARDIGYQPQHFGDGTRLSIL.

The chain joins TRBV2 to TRBJ2-4; 7 nucleotides agree with TRBD2. The CDR3 spans 15 residues. In germline, CDR1 is SNHLY, CDR2 FYNNEI. The J segment lost 5 bases and the V segment lost 4 bases, leaving 8 bases of the junction unmatched. The chain's CDR3 is CASSVEAGRENIQYF. For the CDR3, the DNA is TGTGCCAGCAGTGTCGAAGCGGGACGGGAAAACATTCAGTACTTC.

This clone was seen once. The chain uses TRBV7-2 and TRBJ2-1; 12 positions match TRBD2. The CDR3 runs 16 residues. Unmatched junction bases numbered 6, after V lost 2 bases and J lost 7 bases. Germline V gene lookup returns CDR1 SGHTA and CDR2 FQGNSA. CDR3 DNA sequence: TGTGCCAGCAGCTTACGTACTAGCGGGAGGCCGAATGAGCAGTTCTTC. Translating it yields CASSLRTSGRPNEQFF. Looking up the rest from reference TRBV7-2 and TRBJ2-1 gives the full variable domain: GAGVSQSPSNKVTEKGKDVELRCDPISGHTALYWYRQSLGQGLEFLIYFQGNSAPDKSGLPSDRFSAERTGGSVSTLTIQRTQQEDSAVYLCASSLRTSGRPNEQFFGPGTRLTVL.